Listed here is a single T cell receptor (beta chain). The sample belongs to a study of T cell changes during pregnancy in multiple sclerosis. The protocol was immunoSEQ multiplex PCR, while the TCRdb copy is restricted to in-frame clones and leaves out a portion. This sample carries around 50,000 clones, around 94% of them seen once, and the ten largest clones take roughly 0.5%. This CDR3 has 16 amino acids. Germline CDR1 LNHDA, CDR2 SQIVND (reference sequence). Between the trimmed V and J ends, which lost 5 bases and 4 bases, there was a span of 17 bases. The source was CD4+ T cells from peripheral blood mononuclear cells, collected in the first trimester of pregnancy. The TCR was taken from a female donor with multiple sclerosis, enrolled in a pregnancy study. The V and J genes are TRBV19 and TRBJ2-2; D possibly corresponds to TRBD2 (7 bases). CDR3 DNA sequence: TGTGCCAGTAGTCCGGGGGGCCCGTTTGTCACCGGGGAGCTGTTTTTT. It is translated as CASSPGGPFVTGELFF.